This T cell receptor (beta chain) was sequenced in a study of CD8 T cells in ankylosing spondylitis. V gave up 5 bases and J gave up 4 bases, with 11 bases separating them. Per the germline V gene, CDR1 is SEHNR and CDR2 is FQNEAQ (reference sequence). The CDR3 has 13 residues. TCRdb re-derived calls from the 5' RACE reads in MiXCR, one entry per CDR3 protein. The sample includes about 140,000 distinct CDR3 sequences, about 32% of them seen just once. The sequenced sample was synovial fluid, either unsorted or a sorted T cell fraction (not recorded which). This sequence originates from a male donor with ankylosing spondylitis. V usage is TRBV7-9 and J usage is TRBJ1-1; D gene unclear. CDR3 sequence: CASSHSRITEAFF. In nucleotides, the CDR3 is TGTGCCAGCAGCCACTCGCGGATCACTGAAGCTTTCTTT.